The 16 T cell receptor beta chains listed next were all sequenced from one sample in a study of identifying expanded T cells in peripheral blood. Using immunoSEQ multiplex PCR, the repertoire was profiled, and TCRdb retains in-frame clones only, with some absent. The sample consists of roughly 90,000 clones, approximately 84% of them appearing once. Sequencing was performed on blood. Every receptor here comes from a person between 18 and 69 years old in good health.

This rearrangement joins TRBV25-1 to TRBJ1-2; 10 nucleotides agree with TRBD1. The V gene end was trimmed by 2 bases and the J gene end by 6 bases; junction bases not matched to a gene: 6. From germline, CDR1 is MGHDK and CDR2 SYGVNS. CDR3 size: 15 residues. In nucleotides, the CDR3 is TGTGCCAGCAGTGAACCCCCCGGACAGGGGGATGGCTACACCTTC. Amino acids: CASSEPPGQGDGYTF.

The chain is built from TRBV5-6 and TRBJ2-4; 12 nucleotides match TRBD2. Germline CDR1 and CDR2: SGHDT and YYEEEE. With 5 bases clipped from V and 2 bases from J, the junction kept 8 bases outside the gene matches. The CDR3 runs to 17 residues. The CDR3 here is CASSFQLAGGSKNIQYF. The CDR3 nucleotides read TGTGCCAGCAGTTTCCAACTAGCGGGGGGCTCCAAAAACATTCAGTACTTC.

The chain joins TRBV11-2 to TRBJ1-5; 7 bases align to TRBD1. V lost 5 bases and J lost 3; bases outside the gene matches: 4. The CDR3 sequence is 14 residues long. Germline CDR1 SGHAT, CDR2 FQNNGV. DNA for the CDR3: TGTGCCAGCAGCCCCAGGGGGAACAATCAGCCCCAGCATTTT. It yields the protein CASSPRGNNQPQHF.

The V gene is TRBV2, the J gene TRBJ1-5; weak D call: TRBD1 (5 bases). CDR1 and CDR2 from the germline V gene are SNHLY and FYNNEI. With 0 bases removed from V and 5 bases from J, the gap between germline ends came to 17 bases. This CDR3 is 17 amino acids long. The CDR3 bases are TGTGCCAGCAGTGAAGCGTCATTCAGGGATAAGGATCAGCCCCAGCATTTT. Its protein product is CASSEASFRDKDQPQHF.

The J gene is TRBJ2-2, the V gene TRBV7-2; tentatively, D is TRBD1 (6 bases). Germline loops: CDR1 SGHTA, CDR2 FQGNSA. With 5 bases removed from V and 7 bases from J, the gap between germline ends came to 14 bases. This CDR3 has 14 residues. CDR3 protein: CASSLRQAGGELFF. The CDR3 DNA reads TGTGCCAGCAGCCTCCGACAGGCCGGCGGGGAGCTGTTTTTT.

The chain couples TRBV7-7 to TRBJ2-1; D call uncertain. This CDR3 has 15 amino acids. The V end lost 1 base, the J end lost 0 bases, and 7 bases lay between the germline ends. Germline-derived CDR1 and CDR2 are SSHAT and FNYEAQ (reference sequence). The CDR3 here is CASSLGRGSYNEQFF. The CDR3 region has the DNA TGTGCCAGCAGCTTAGGGAGAGGCTCCTACAATGAGCAGTTCTTC.

The V and J genes are TRBV5-1 and TRBJ1-2; TRBD1 is a possible D gene (5 bases). The germline gives CDR1 SGHRS, CDR2 YFSETQ. Between the trimmed V and J ends, which lost 9 bases and 4 bases, there was a span of 10 bases. This CDR3 is built from 11 residues. The CDR3 sequence: CATGDGYGYTF. CDR3 nucleotide sequence: TGCGCCACCGGGGACGGCTATGGCTACACCTTC.

The chain combines TRBV19 with TRBJ2-2; D not certain. Trimming left V 7 bases short and J 1 base short, with 10 bases between. The CDR3 has 14 amino acids. Germline lookup yields CDR1 LNHDA and CDR2 SQIVND (reference sequence). The CDR3 coding sequence is TGTGCCAGTACTGCACAGAAGAACACCGGGGAGCTGTTTTTT. Its protein product is CASTAQKNTGELFF. Full variable domain (missing parts from reference TRBV19 and TRBJ2-2): DGGITQSPKYLFRKEGQNVTLSCEQNLNHDAMYWYRQDPGQGLRLIYYSQIVNDFQKGDIAEGYSVSREKKESFPLTVTSAQKNPTAFYLCASTAQKNTGELFFGEGSRLTVL.

The rearrangement uses TRBV15 and TRBJ1-1, with D possibly being TRBD1 (5 bases). Between the trimmed V and J ends, which lost 0 bases and 11 bases, there was a span of 13 bases. This CDR3 contains 13 residues. Germline V gives CDR1 LNHNV, CDR2 YYDKDF (reference sequence). The DNA of the CDR3 is TGTGCCACCAGCAGAGATGGGGCAGGGTCGGCTTTCTTT. Translation: CATSRDGAGSAFF.

The rearrangement uses TRBV10-3 and TRBJ1-5, with 7 nucleotides matching TRBD1. Germline V lookup: CDR1 ENHRY, CDR2 SYGVKD. The CDR3 spans 19 residues. Trimming took 0 bases from V and 6 from J; bases not matched to a gene: 17. This chain's CDR3 is CAISESVYGQVGGGQPQHF. Here the CDR3 DNA reads TGTGCCATCAGTGAGTCGGTCTACGGACAGGTAGGGGGGGGTCAGCCCCAGCATTTT.

There are a few counts of this clone. V and J are TRBV19 and TRBJ1-6, with 10 bases that match TRBD1. The germline gives CDR1 LNHDA, CDR2 SQIVND (reference sequence). The CDR3 totals 16 residues. With 5 bases clipped from V and 6 bases from J, the junction kept 7 bases outside the gene matches. The CDR3 DNA is TGTGCCAGTAGTCGGGACAGGGGATATTCTAATTCACCCCTCCACTTT. Amino acid sequence: CASSRDRGYSNSPLHF.

The chain recombines TRBV5-1 with TRBJ2-3; D is perhaps TRBD1 or TRBD2 (6 bases each). The V end lost 7 bases, the J end lost 3 bases, and 21 bases lay between the germline ends. The CDR3 has 16 residues. Per germline, CDR1 SGHRS and CDR2 YFSETQ. CDR3 nucleotide sequence: TGCGCCAGCGGTGCAAGAGGGGGGCCTAGTACAGATACGCAGTATTTT. Protein sequence: CASGARGGPSTDTQYF.

The chain uses TRBV5-1 and TRBJ2-7; D gene unclear. V was pared by 4 bases and J by 2 bases, with 19 bases between. This CDR3 contains 16 residues. Germline CDR1 SGHRS, CDR2 YFSETQ. This chain's CDR3 is CASSPTPGALTYEQYF. The CDR3 coding sequence is TGCGCCAGCAGCCCCACGCCAGGCGCCCTGACCTACGAGCAGTACTTC.

The V call is TRBV19, the J call TRBJ2-1, with D unresolved. The CDR3 is 14 amino acids. Per the germline V gene, CDR1 is LNHDA and CDR2 is SQIVND (reference sequence). The ends were cut back, 5 bases at V and 7 bases at J, with 15 bases in the middle. The CDR3 region has the DNA TGTGCCAGTAGTTTTTTCCAGTATAAGAATGAGCAGTTCTTC. Its protein is CASSFFQYKNEQFF.

The gene calls are TRBV9 and TRBJ1-5; no clear D gene. The V end was cut by 2 bases, the J end by 0 bases, with 9 bases between. Germline values: CDR1 SGDLS, CDR2 YYNGEE. This CDR3 has 15 amino acids. The CDR3 loop is CASSVGPTSNQPQHF. DNA for the CDR3: TGTGCCAGCAGCGTTGGCCCGACTAGCAATCAGCCCCAGCATTTT.

This clone turned up a few times. The chain has TRBV7-2 and TRBJ1-5; D gene ambiguous. The length of the CDR3 is 12 residues. V shed 4 bases and J shed 11 bases, with 12 bases lying between them. CDR1 SGHTA and CDR2 FQGNSA come from the germline V gene. The CDR3 is CASSSPLLAQHF. In DNA, the CDR3 is TGTGCCAGCAGCTCCCCTCTTTTGGCCCAGCATTTT. Full variable domain (outside the CDR3, taken from reference TRBV7-2 and TRBJ1-5): GAGVSQSPSNKVTEKGKDVELRCDPISGHTALYWYRQSLGQGLEFLIYFQGNSAPDKSGLPSDRFSAERTGGSVSTLTIQRTQQEDSAVYLCASSSPLLAQHFGDGTRLSIL.